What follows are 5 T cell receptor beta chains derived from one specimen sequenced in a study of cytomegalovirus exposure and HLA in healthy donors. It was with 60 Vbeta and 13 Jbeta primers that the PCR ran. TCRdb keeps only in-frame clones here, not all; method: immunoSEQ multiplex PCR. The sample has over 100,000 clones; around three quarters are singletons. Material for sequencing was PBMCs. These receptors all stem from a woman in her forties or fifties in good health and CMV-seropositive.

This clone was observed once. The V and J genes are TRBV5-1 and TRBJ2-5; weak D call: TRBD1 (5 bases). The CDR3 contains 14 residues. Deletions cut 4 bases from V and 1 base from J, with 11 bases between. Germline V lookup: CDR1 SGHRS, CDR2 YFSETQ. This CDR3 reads CASSPPGIQETQYF. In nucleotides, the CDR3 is TGCGCCAGCAGCCCCCCAGGGATCCAAGAGACCCAGTACTTC.

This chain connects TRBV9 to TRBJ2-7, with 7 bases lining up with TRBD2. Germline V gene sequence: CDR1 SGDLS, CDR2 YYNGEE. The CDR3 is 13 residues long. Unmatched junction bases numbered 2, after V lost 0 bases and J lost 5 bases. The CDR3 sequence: CASSVEAGDEQYF. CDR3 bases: TGTGCCAGCAGCGTAGAGGCGGGGGACGAGCAGTACTTC.

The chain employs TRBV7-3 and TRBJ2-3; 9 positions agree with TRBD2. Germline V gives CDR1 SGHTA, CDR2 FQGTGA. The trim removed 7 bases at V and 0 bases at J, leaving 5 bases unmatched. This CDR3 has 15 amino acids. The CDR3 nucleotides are TGTGCCAGCACCCCTAGCGGGGCTAGCACAGATACGCAGTATTTT. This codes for CASTPSGASTDTQYF.

CDR3 loop: CASSSQGLAYYGYTF. For the CDR3, the DNA is TGTGCCAGCAGCTCACAGGGGTTAGCCTACTATGGCTACACCTTC. The chain has TRBV5-4 and TRBJ1-2; 7 nucleotides agree with TRBD1. With V trimmed by 3 bases and J by 3 bases, 8 bases remained unmatched. The CDR3 contains 15 residues. Germline V gives CDR1 SGHNT, CDR2 YYREEE (reference sequence).

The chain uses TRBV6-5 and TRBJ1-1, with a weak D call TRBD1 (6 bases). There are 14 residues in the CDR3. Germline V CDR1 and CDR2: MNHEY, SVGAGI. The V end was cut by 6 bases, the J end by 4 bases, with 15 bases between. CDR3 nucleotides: TGTGCCAGCAGCCAGGGGCGGTTTGGCACTGAAGCTTTCTTT. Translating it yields CASSQGRFGTEAFF.